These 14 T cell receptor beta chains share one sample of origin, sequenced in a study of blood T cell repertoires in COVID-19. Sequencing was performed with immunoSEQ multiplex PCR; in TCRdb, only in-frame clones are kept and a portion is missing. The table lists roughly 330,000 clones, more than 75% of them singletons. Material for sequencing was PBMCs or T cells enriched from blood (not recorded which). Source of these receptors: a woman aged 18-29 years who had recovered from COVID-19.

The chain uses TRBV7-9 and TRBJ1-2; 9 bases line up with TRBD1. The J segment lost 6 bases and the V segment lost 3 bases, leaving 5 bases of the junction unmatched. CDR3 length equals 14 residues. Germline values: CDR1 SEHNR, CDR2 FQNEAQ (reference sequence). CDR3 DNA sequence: TGTGCCAGCAGCTTGGACAGGGGTTCGAATGGCTACACCTTC. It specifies CASSLDRGSNGYTF. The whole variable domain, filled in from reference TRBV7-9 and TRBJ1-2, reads DTGVSQNPRHKITKRGQNVTFRCDPISEHNRLYWYRQTLGQGPEFLTYFQNEAQLEKSRLLSDRFSAERPKGSFSTLEIQRTEQGDSAMYLCASSLDRGSNGYTFGSGTRLTVV.

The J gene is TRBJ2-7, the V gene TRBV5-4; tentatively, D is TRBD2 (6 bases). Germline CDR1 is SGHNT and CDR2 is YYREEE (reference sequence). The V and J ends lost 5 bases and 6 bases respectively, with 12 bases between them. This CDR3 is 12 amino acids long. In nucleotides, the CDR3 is TGTGCCAGCAGAGCGGGTTCGGGCGAGCAGTACTTC. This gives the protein CASRAGSGEQYF. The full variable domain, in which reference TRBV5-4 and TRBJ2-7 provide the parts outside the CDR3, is ETGVTQSPTHLIKTRGQQVTLRCSSQSGHNTVSWYQQALGQGPQFIFQYYREEENGRGNFPPRFSGLQFPNYSSELNVNALELDDSALYLCASRAGSGEQYFGPGTRLTVT.

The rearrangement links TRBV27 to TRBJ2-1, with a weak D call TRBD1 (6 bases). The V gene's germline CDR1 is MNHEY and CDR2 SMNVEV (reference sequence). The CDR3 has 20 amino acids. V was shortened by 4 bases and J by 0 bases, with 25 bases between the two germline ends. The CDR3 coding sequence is TGTGCCAGCAGTTCCCGGCGGGCAGGGCAGGGGATAAGCTCCTACAATGAGCAGTTCTTC. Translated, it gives CASSSRRAGQGISSYNEQFF.

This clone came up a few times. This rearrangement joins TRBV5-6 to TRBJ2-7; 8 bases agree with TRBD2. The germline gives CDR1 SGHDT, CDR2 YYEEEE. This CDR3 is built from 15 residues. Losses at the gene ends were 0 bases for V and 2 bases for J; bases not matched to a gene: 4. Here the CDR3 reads CASSLGAGAAYEQYF. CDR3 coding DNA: TGTGCCAGCAGCTTGGGAGCGGGGGCCGCCTACGAGCAGTACTTC.

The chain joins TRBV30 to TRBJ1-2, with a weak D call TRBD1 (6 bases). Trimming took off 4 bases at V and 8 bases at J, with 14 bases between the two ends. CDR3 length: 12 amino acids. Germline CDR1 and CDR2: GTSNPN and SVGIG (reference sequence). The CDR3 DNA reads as TGTGCCTGGACTCCGACAGGTGGCGGCTACACCTTC. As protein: CAWTPTGGGYTF.

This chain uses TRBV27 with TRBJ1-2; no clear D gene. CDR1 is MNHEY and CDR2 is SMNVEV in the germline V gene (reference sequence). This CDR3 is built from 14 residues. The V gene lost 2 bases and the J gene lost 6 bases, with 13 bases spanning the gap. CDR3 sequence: CASSLSPEMNGYTF. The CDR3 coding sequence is TGTGCCAGCAGTTTAAGCCCTGAGATGAATGGCTACACCTTC.

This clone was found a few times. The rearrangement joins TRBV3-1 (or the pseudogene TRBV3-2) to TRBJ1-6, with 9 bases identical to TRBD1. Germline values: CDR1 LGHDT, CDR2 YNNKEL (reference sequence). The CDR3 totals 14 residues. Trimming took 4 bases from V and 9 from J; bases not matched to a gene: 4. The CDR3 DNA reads TGTGCCAGCAGCCTGACAGGGGGTTTTTCACCCCTCCACTTT. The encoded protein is CASSLTGGFSPLHF.

The CDR3 spells CASSQGTGLPGANVLTF. For the CDR3, the DNA is TGTGCCAGCAGCCAAGGAACAGGTCTACCGGGGGCCAACGTCCTGACTTTC. The genes are TRBV14 and TRBJ2-6; D may be TRBD1 (5 bases). Germline CDR1 is SGHDN and CDR2 is FVKESK. The CDR3 contains 17 residues. The ends were cut back, 1 base at V and 4 bases at J, with 14 bases in the middle.

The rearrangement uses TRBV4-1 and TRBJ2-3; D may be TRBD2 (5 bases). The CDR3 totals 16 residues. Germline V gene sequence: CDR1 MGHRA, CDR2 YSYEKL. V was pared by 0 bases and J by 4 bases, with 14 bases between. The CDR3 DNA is TGCGCCAGCAGCCAAGATCGAGCGGTTGCGGCAGATACGCAGTATTTT. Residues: CASSQDRAVAADTQYF.

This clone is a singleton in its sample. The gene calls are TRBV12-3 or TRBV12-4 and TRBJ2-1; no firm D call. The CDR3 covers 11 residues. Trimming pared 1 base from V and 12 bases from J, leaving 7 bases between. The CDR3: CASSLGVWQFF. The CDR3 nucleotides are TGTGCCAGCAGTTTAGGAGTATGGCAGTTCTTC.

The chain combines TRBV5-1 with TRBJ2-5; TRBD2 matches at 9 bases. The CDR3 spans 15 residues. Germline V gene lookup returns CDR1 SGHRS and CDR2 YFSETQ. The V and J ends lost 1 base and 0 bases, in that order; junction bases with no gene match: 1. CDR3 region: CASSLQRGDQETQYF. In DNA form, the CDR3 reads TGCGCCAGCAGCTTGCAGCGGGGGGACCAAGAGACCCAGTACTTC.

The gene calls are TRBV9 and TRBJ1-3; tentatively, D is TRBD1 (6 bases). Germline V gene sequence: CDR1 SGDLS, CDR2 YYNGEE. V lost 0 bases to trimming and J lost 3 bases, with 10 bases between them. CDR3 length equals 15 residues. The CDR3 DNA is TGTGCCAGCAGCGTAGCTCCAGGGGATGGAAACACCATATATTTT. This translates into CASSVAPGDGNTIYF. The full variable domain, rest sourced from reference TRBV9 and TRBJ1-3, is DSGVTQTPKHLITATGQRVTLRCSPRSGDLSVYWYQQSLDQGLQFLIQYYNGEERAKGNILERFSAQQFPDLHSELNLSSLELGDSALYFCASSVAPGDGNTIYFGEGSWLTVV.

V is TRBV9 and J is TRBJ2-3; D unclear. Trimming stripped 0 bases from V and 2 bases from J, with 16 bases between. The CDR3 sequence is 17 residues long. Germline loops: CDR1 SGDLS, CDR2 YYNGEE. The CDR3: CASSVGRGIGSTDTQYF. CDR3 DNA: TGTGCCAGCAGCGTAGGGAGAGGTATCGGGTCCACAGATACGCAGTATTTT.

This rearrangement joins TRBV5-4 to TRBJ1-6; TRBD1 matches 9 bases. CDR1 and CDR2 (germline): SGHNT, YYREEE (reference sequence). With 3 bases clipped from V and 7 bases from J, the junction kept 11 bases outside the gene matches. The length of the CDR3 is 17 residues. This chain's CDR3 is CASSWGAGTGQNSPLHF. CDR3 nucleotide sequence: TGTGCCAGCAGCTGGGGGGCCGGGACAGGGCAGAATTCACCCCTCCACTTT. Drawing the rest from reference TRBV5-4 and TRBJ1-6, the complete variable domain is ETGVTQSPTHLIKTRGQQVTLRCSSQSGHNTVSWYQQALGQGPQFIFQYYREEENGRGNFPPRFSGLQFPNYSSELNVNALELDDSALYLCASSWGAGTGQNSPLHFGNGTRLTVT.